Presented here are 17 T cell receptor beta chains from one specimen sequenced in a study of human T cells and chemical hapten exposure. TCRdb re-called the RACE reads with MiXCR, one entry per CDR3 protein. The sample yields around 120,000 distinct CDR3 sequences, less than 15% seen once. As for time point: pre-sensitization, week 0. The treatment was: therapeutic diphenylcyclopropenone sensitization with weekly scalp DPC. The sample consisted of whole blood, taken in connection with sensitization to the hapten diphenylcyclopropenone (DPC). The receptors shown here come from a woman under 30 with alopecia areata. Some clones in this sample may be carry-over from other donors' samples.

The table lists this clonotype with many counts. V and J are TRBV7-2 and TRBJ1-2; 7 nucleotides line up with TRBD1. Germline CDR1 is SGHTA and CDR2 is FQGNSA. This CDR3 spans 15 amino acids. V trimming: 4 bases; J trimming: 4 bases; junction bases outside the gene matches: 9. CDR3 nucleotides: TGTGCCAGCAGCTCTGACCAGGACAGGCTCTATGGCTACACCTTC. Translation: CASSSDQDRLYGYTF. Full variable domain (outside the CDR3, taken from reference TRBV7-2 and TRBJ1-2): GAGVSQSPSNKVTEKGKDVELRCDPISGHTALYWYRQSLGQGLEFLIYFQGNSAPDKSGLPSDRFSAERTGGSVSTLTIQRTQQEDSAVYLCASSSDQDRLYGYTFGSGTRLTVV.

V is TRBV29-1 and J is TRBJ1-1, with a tentative D call TRBD1 (5 bases). Germline lookup yields CDR1 SQVTM and CDR2 ANQGSEA. V lost 4 bases, J lost 4 bases, and 19 bases lay in between. The CDR3 extends over 15 amino acids. The CDR3 region has the DNA TGCAGCGTTGGATGGGACCGCGGCCCCGGCACTGAAGCTTTCTTT. Its translation is CSVGWDRGPGTEAFF.

This clonotype turned up a few times. This chain connects TRBV6-5 to TRBJ2-3; D call uncertain. CDR3 length: 11 amino acids. Germline values: CDR1 MNHEY, CDR2 SVGAGI. Trimming removed 8 bases from V and 4 bases from J, with 7 bases in between. The CDR3 spells CASPEADTQYF. For the CDR3, the DNA is TGTGCCAGCCCCGAGGCAGATACGCAGTATTTT.

The gene calls are TRBV12-3 or TRBV12-4 and TRBJ1-1, with D maybe TRBD1 (6 bases). The CDR3 is 14 residues long. Trimming cost V 2 bases and J 4 bases, with 11 bases left between them. CDR3 residues: CASSLTGLGTEAFF. The CDR3 bases are TGTGCCAGCAGTTTAACAGGGTTGGGCACTGAAGCTTTCTTT.

This clonotype has a handful of counts. The chain carries TRBV10-3 and TRBJ2-2, with 8 bases fitting TRBD1. V lost 7 bases to trimming and J lost 4 bases; unmatched junction nucleotides: 8. Germline values: CDR1 ENHRY, CDR2 SYGVKD. CDR3 length: 15 amino acids. The CDR3, as DNA: TGTGCCATCACGGCCACAGGGGGTTTCACCGGGGAGCTGTTTTTT. Translating it yields CAITATGGFTGELFF.

The chain uses TRBV6-5 and TRBJ2-3; TRBD1 aligns across 8 bases. Germline V gene lookup returns CDR1 MNHEY and CDR2 SVGAGI. After removal of 4 bases from V and 9 bases from J, the junction contained 12 bases not matched to a gene. The CDR3 length is 15 residues. The CDR3 sequence: CASSSGQAVLGTQYF. The DNA for the CDR3 is TGTGCCAGCAGTTCGGGACAGGCCGTCTTGGGCACGCAGTATTTT.

This clonotype was recorded once. The rearrangement uses TRBV28 and TRBJ1-5; D ambiguous. The CDR3 loop spans 12 amino acids. From germline, CDR1 is MDHEN and CDR2 SYDVKM. Trimming took off 10 bases at V and 5 bases at J, with 12 bases between the two ends. DNA of the CDR3: TGTGCCACGATGGACGGTGATCAGCCCCAGCATTTT. Translating gives CATMDGDQPQHF.

The chain couples TRBV20-1 to TRBJ2-7; 7 bases map to TRBD1. Trimming at V came to 0 bases and at J to 3 bases, leaving 8 bases not matched to a gene. The CDR3 sequence is 15 residues long. CDR1 and CDR2 from the germline V gene are DFQATT and SNEGSKA (reference sequence). DNA of the CDR3: TGCAGTGCTAGAGATGGGAGACAGGGAAGCTACGAGCAGTACTTC. It specifies CSARDGRQGSYEQYF.

This clonotype was seen more than once but under ten times. The chain uses TRBV29-1 and TRBJ2-3; no clear D gene. This CDR3 has 16 residues. Germline assignment: CDR1 SQVTM and CDR2 ANQGSEA. With 0 bases removed from V and 1 base from J, the gap between germline ends came to 14 bases. CDR3 region: CSVEDPEAVGTDTQYF. The CDR3 DNA is TGCAGCGTTGAAGACCCAGAGGCAGTAGGCACAGATACGCAGTATTTT.

This clonotype was seen a handful of times. This chain connects TRBV11-2 to TRBJ1-4; the D is unclear. The V gene lost 5 bases and the J gene lost 0 bases, with 22 bases spanning the gap. The CDR3 is 19 residues long. CDR1 is SGHAT and CDR2 is FQNNGV in the germline V gene. CDR3 in amino acids: CASSPDVAPGPPTNEKLFF. The DNA of the CDR3 is TGTGCCAGCAGCCCCGACGTAGCTCCCGGTCCTCCAACTAATGAAAAACTGTTTTTT.

The chain is built from TRBV20-1 and TRBJ2-1, with D perhaps TRBD1 (7 bases). Per germline, CDR1 DFQATT and CDR2 SNEGSKA (reference sequence). The V end was cut by 2 bases, the J end by 9 bases, with 11 bases between. This CDR3 contains 12 residues. CDR3 bases: TGCAGTGCTAGACCTCAGGGGGGTGAGCAGTTCTTC. Its translation is CSARPQGGEQFF.

V and J are TRBV7-2 and TRBJ2-2, with D unresolved. The germline V gene has CDR1 SGHTA and CDR2 FQGNSA. The CDR3 consists of 16 residues. V dropped 5 bases and J dropped 2 bases, with 15 bases sitting between them. CDR3 in DNA: TGTGCCAGCAGCCCTATAGGGAATCGAAACACCGGGGAGCTGTTTTTT. Encoded protein: CASSPIGNRNTGELFF.

The chain couples TRBV10-3 to TRBJ1-1; D unresolved. Per germline, CDR1 ENHRY and CDR2 SYGVKD. Trimming stripped 6 bases from V and 1 base from J, with 12 bases between. The CDR3 consists of 14 residues. CDR3 region: CAIRSTGRNTEAFF. CDR3 DNA: TGTGCCATCAGAAGCACGGGGAGGAACACTGAAGCTTTCTTT.

The gene calls are TRBV20-1 and TRBJ2-3; 8 positions match TRBD2. Germline CDR1 reads DFQATT; CDR2 reads SNEGSKA (reference sequence). The CDR3 is 15 amino acids. The V gene end was trimmed by 2 bases and the J gene end by 1 base; junction bases not matched to a gene: 5. The CDR3 is CSARTGRGGTDTQYF. As DNA, the CDR3 is TGCAGTGCTAGAACAGGGCGGGGGGGCACAGATACGCAGTATTTT.

The table lists this clonotype with a few counts. The rearrangement uses TRBV14 and TRBJ2-7; D not certain. Trimming removed 2 bases from V and 3 bases from J, with 11 bases in between. The CDR3 has 14 amino acids. The germline gives CDR1 SGHDN, CDR2 FVKESK. CDR3 protein: CASSQPGQSYEQYF. As DNA, the CDR3 is TGTGCCAGCAGCCAACCTGGCCAGAGCTACGAGCAGTACTTC.

This sequence joins TRBV9 and TRBJ2-5; D perhaps matches TRBD2 (7 bases). V dropped 4 bases and J dropped 5 bases, with 15 bases sitting between them. This CDR3 is built from 14 residues. Germline lookup yields CDR1 SGDLS and CDR2 YYNGEE. The CDR3 protein is CASSLGGGRETQYF. CDR3 sequence (DNA): TGTGCCAGCAGCTTGGGAGGGGGACGGGAGACCCAGTACTTC. The whole variable domain, filled in from reference TRBV9 and TRBJ2-5, reads DSGVTQTPKHLITATGQRVTLRCSPRSGDLSVYWYQQSLDQGLQFLIQYYNGEERAKGNILERFSAQQFPDLHSELNLSSLELGDSALYFCASSLGGGRETQYFGPGTRLLVL.

The CDR3 loop is CASSYNRLAGGPANEQFF. CDR3 nucleotide sequence: TGTGCCAGCAGTTACAACCGACTAGCGGGGGGGCCGGCGAATGAGCAGTTCTTC. The chain joins TRBV6-2 or TRBV6-3 to TRBJ2-1, with TRBD2 identical over 14 bases. Unmatched junction bases numbered 10, after V lost 2 bases and J lost 7 bases. Per the germline V gene, CDR1 is MNHEY and CDR2 is SVGEGT. This CDR3 spans 18 amino acids.